Each of the 17 T cell receptor beta chains below was sequenced from the same sample in a study of blood T cell repertoires in COVID-19 (dated by TCRdb to 2018 to 2020). Preparation of the library involved the immunoSEQ multiplex PCR assay. As stored in TCRdb, this immuneACCESS dataset retains in-frame rearrangements with V and J assigned. A fraction of the clones does not appear; measured against another copy, unresolved V genes explain less than half of the discrepancy, and the remainder lacks a known reason. The sample data list about 260,000 clones, and about 88% of these were observed just once. The ten largest clonotypes hold about 3.5% of the sample. Sequencing was done on a sample of peripheral blood. The receptors originated from a man between 18 and 35 years old with active or convalescent COVID-19.

The table lists this clone with a few counts. V gene TRBV30 combines with J gene TRBJ1-5; D is uncertain. Trimming pared 5 bases from V and 11 bases from J, leaving 13 bases between. In germline, CDR1 is GTSNPN, CDR2 SVGIG (reference sequence). CDR3 length equals 11 residues. The CDR3 region has the DNA TGTGCCTGGGGGGAACTCGGGACCCAGCATTTT. Translation: CAWGELGTQHF. Combining the CDR3 with reference TRBV30 and TRBJ1-5 gives the whole variable domain SQTIHQWPATLVQPVGSPLSLECTVEGTSNPNLYWYRQAAGRGLQLLFYSVGIGQISSEVPQNLSASRPQDRQFILSSKKLLLSDSGFYLCAWGELGTQHFGDGTRLSIL.

This chain uses TRBV7-9 with TRBJ2-3; D perhaps matches TRBD2 (6 bases). The CDR3 runs to 15 residues. Germline V gives CDR1 SEHNR, CDR2 FQNEAQ (reference sequence). Deletions cut 4 bases from V and 5 bases from J, with 16 bases between. DNA for the CDR3: TGTGCCAGCAGCTACCCGTTTGGGGAGGAAGATACGCAGTATTTT. This sequence encodes CASSYPFGEEDTQYF.

The CDR3 protein is CASSVSGSTGELFF. The CDR3 coding sequence is TGTGCCAGCAGCGTTAGCGGGAGCACCGGGGAGCTGTTTTTT. This chain links TRBV3-1 (or the pseudogene TRBV3-2) with TRBJ2-2, with 9 bases that match TRBD2. This CDR3 region has 14 residues. Losses at the gene ends were 5 bases for V and 4 bases for J; bases not matched to a gene: 2. Germline CDR1 is LGHDT and CDR2 is YNNKEL (reference sequence).

This chain uses TRBV19 with TRBJ1-1; D is possibly TRBD1 (6 bases). Trimming shortened V by 1 base and J by 4 bases, and 10 bases separated the two germline ends. This CDR3 has 14 residues. Germline V lookup: CDR1 LNHDA, CDR2 SQIVND (reference sequence). Here the CDR3 reads CASSIAGVGTEAFF. CDR3 in DNA: TGTGCCAGTAGTATAGCAGGGGTTGGCACTGAAGCTTTCTTT. The full variable domain, with the rest looked up from reference TRBV19 and TRBJ1-1, is DGGITQSPKYLFRKEGQNVTLSCEQNLNHDAMYWYRQDPGQGLRLIYYSQIVNDFQKGDIAEGYSVSREKKESFPLTVTSAQKNPTAFYLCASSIAGVGTEAFFGQGTRLTVV.

The chain links TRBV5-6 to TRBJ2-3; 13 bases match TRBD2. The CDR3 is 16 residues long. V was pared by 4 bases and J by 5 bases, with 7 bases of the junction left unmatched. Per germline, CDR1 SGHDT and CDR2 YYEEEE. CDR3 residues: CASSLRLAGGIDTQYF. The CDR3 DNA follows: TGTGCCAGCAGCCTTAGACTAGCGGGAGGTATAGATACGCAGTATTTT.

The chain couples TRBV7-9 to TRBJ2-1, with D uncertain. Per germline, CDR1 SEHNR and CDR2 FQNEAQ (reference sequence). Trimming cost V 3 bases and J 10 bases, with 13 bases left between them. This CDR3 spans 13 amino acids. In nucleotides, the CDR3 is TGTGCCAGCAGCTTCGCTGAAGGCGGCGAGCAGTTCTTC. It codes for CASSFAEGGEQFF.

The chain carries TRBV5-5 and TRBJ1-3; no firm D call. Trimming stripped 1 base from V and 6 bases from J, with 11 bases between. CDR3 length equals 14 residues. Looked up from germline, CDR1 is SGHKS and CDR2 is YYEKEE (reference sequence). CDR3 coding DNA: TGTGCCAGCAGCTTGCTTTGGCTTGCAAACACCATATATTTT. It yields the protein CASSLLWLANTIYF. Combining the CDR3 with reference TRBV5-5 and TRBJ1-3 gives the whole variable domain DAGVTQSPTHLIKTRGQQVTLRCSPISGHKSVSWYQQVLGQGPQFIFQYYEKEERGRGNFPDRFSARQFPNYSSELNVNALLLGDSALYLCASSLLWLANTIYFGEGSWLTVV.

J is TRBJ2-7 and V is TRBV11-3; TRBD2 agrees at 8 bases. Germline lookup yields CDR1 SGHNT and CDR2 YENEEA. The J segment lost 0 bases and the V segment lost 6 bases, leaving 10 bases of the junction unmatched. CDR3 size: 16 residues. CDR3 in amino acids: CASSPVLAGSSYEQYF. In DNA, the CDR3 is TGTGCCAGCAGTCCAGTATTAGCGGGGAGCTCCTACGAGCAGTACTTC.

The chain is built from TRBV11-2 and TRBJ2-2, with D unresolved. The germline gives CDR1 SGHAT, CDR2 FQNNGV. The CDR3 contains 12 residues. V was cut by 0 bases and J by 6 bases, with 2 bases left in between. As DNA, the CDR3 is TGTGCCAGCAGCTTAGACGCCGGGGAGCTGTTTTTT. Translation: CASSLDAGELFF. Variable domain in full (rest from reference TRBV11-2 and TRBJ2-2): EAGVAQSPRYKIIEKRQSVAFWCNPISGHATLYWYQQILGQGPKLLIQFQNNGVVDDSQLPKDRFSAERLKGVDSTLKIQPAKLEDSAVYLCASSLDAGELFFGEGSRLTVL.

Notes on this clone: One end of the junction varies from germline; a read error may be responsible. The chain is built from TRBV28 and TRBJ2-1; 7 bases agree with TRBD1. The CDR3 has 16 amino acids. CDR1 and CDR2 (germline): MDHEN, SYDVKM. Here the CDR3 DNA reads TGTGCCAGCCGTTTTCCCGGGACAGCCGATTACAATGAGCAGTTCTTC. It translates to CASRFPGTADYNEQFF.

There are many counts of this clone. The chain uses TRBV2 and TRBJ2-7; no clear D. Trimming cost V 3 bases and J 6 bases, with 15 bases left between them. The CDR3 extends over 14 amino acids. Per the germline V gene, CDR1 is SNHLY and CDR2 is FYNNEI. DNA of the CDR3: TGTGCCAGCAGTGAGTTTTCCCCCGTCGGCGAGCAGTACTTC. This codes for CASSEFSPVGEQYF.

V is TRBV28 and J is TRBJ1-6; D is undetermined. CDR3 length: 15 amino acids. In germline, CDR1 is MDHEN, CDR2 SYDVKM. V shed 5 bases and J shed 2 bases, with 10 bases lying between them. The CDR3 DNA reads as TGTGCCAGCAGTACACCCGGAGCCTATAATTCACCCCTCCACTTT. Translating gives CASSTPGAYNSPLHF.

This clone appeared a few times. This chain connects TRBV11-3 to TRBJ2-2; weak D call: TRBD2 (5 bases). This CDR3 region has 13 residues. Trimming cost V 4 bases and J 4 bases, with 7 bases left between them. Germline-derived CDR1 and CDR2 are SGHNT and YENEEA. This CDR3 reads CASSSRGTGELFF. CDR3 in DNA: TGTGCCAGCAGCTCCCGGGGCACCGGGGAGCTGTTTTTT.

The chain uses TRBV6-5 and TRBJ1-3, with 8 bases fitting TRBD1. V lost 9 bases and J lost 1; bases outside the gene matches: 5. Germline V gene data show CDR1 as MNHEY and CDR2 as SVGAGI. The CDR3 loop spans 14 amino acids. The CDR3 reads CASKDRGSGNTIYF. CDR3 sequence (DNA): TGTGCCAGTAAAGACAGGGGATCTGGAAACACCATATATTTT.

The rearrangement joins TRBV11-3 to TRBJ2-7; TRBD1 might be the D (6 bases). V lost 1 base, J lost 9 bases, and 10 bases lay in between. Germline CDR1 SGHNT, CDR2 YENEEA. The CDR3 consists of 12 residues. CDR3 protein: CASSLGRGGQYF. The CDR3 DNA sequence: TGTGCCAGCAGCTTAGGCAGGGGTGGGCAGTACTTC.

This clone was observed once. The chain uses TRBV29-1 and TRBJ2-1, with a possible D match to TRBD1 (6 bases). The CDR3 sequence is 14 residues long. Germline CDR1 and CDR2: SQVTM and ANQGSEA. V was pared by 4 bases and J by 7 bases, with 17 bases between. This CDR3 is CSVGQARRENEQFF. DNA of the CDR3: TGCAGCGTTGGACAGGCACGCCGAGAGAATGAGCAGTTCTTC.

J is TRBJ2-6 and V is TRBV2; D gene uncertain. CDR1 is SNHLY and CDR2 is FYNNEI in the germline V gene. The germline V and J ends were trimmed by 1 base and 4 bases, with 8 bases remaining between them. The CDR3 contains 15 residues. Here the CDR3 reads CASSEELLGANVLTF. The CDR3 bases are TGTGCCAGCAGTGAAGAGCTCCTCGGGGCCAACGTCCTGACTTTC. Full variable domain (outside the CDR3, taken from reference TRBV2 and TRBJ2-6): EPEVTQTPSHQVTQMGQEVILRCVPISNHLYFYWYRQILGQKVEFLVSFYNNEISEKSEIFDDQFSVERPDGSNFTLKIRSTKLEDSAMYFCASSEELLGANVLTFGAGSRLTVL.